A selection of T cell receptor beta chains follows, all from one sample in a study of T cell responses to AZD1222 COVID-19 vaccine. TCRdb's copy holds only in-frame clones and misses some; the assay was immunoSEQ multiplex PCR. The data hold about 110,000 clones, with 85% to 90% observed a single time. This specimen was peripheral blood, taken on day 0 of AZD1222 vaccination. These receptor sequences come from an adult in good health. The CDR3 runs from the conserved cysteine through the conserved F or W. A D gene is named only where the DNA matches it firmly. Clone size appears in some rows only: once, few, many, or a class for an expanded clone.

V	D	size	J	CDR3	DNA
TRBV10-3	NA	once	TRBJ1-1	CAISREETNTEAFF	TGTGCCATCAGTCGAGAAGAAACGAACACTGAAGCTTTCTTT
TRBV5-3	NA	NA	TRBJ1-4	CARSRGPPKGSEKLFF	TGTGCCAGAAGCCGGGGGCCGCCAAAGGGAAGTGAAAAACTGTTTTTT
TRBV28	NA	once	TRBJ1-6	CASRGGGANNSPLHF	TGTGCCAGCAGAGGGGGTGGGGCTAATAATTCACCCCTCCACTTT
TRBV2	NA	NA	TRBJ1-5	CASSRDGNQPQHF	TGTGCCAGCAGTAGAGACGGCAATCAGCCCCAGCATTTT
TRBV5-1	TRBD2	NA	TRBJ2-5	CASSPNGGETQYF	TGCGCCAGCAGCCCAAACGGGGGGGAGACCCAGTACTTC
TRBV28	TRBD2	NA	TRBJ2-5	CASSVAGTQETQYF	TGTGCCAGCAGTGTAGCGGGGACCCAAGAGACCCAGTACTTC
TRBV18	NA	NA	TRBJ2-5	CASSPRQGQETQYF	TGTGCCAGCTCACCAAGGCAGGGTCAAGAGACCCAGTACTTC
TRBV14	NA	NA	TRBJ1-4	CASSQYSPMEKLFF	TGTGCCAGCAGCCAATACAGTCCTATGGAAAAACTGTTTTTT
TRBV4-2	NA	NA	TRBJ1-2	CASSQEVGIGQGSNGYTF	TGTGCCAGCAGCCAAGAAGTGGGAATTGGGCAGGGCTCTAATGGCTACACCTTC
TRBV6-2/TRBV6-3	NA	NA	TRBJ2-5	CASSYGAGGGNQETQYF	TGTGCCAGCAGTTACGGGGCAGGGGGGGGAAACCAAGAGACCCAGTACTTC
TRBV6-5	NA	NA	TRBJ1-3	CASSYGPSPGNTIYF	TGTGCCAGCAGTTACGGACCGTCACCTGGAAACACCATATATTTT
TRBV19	TRBD2	NA	TRBJ2-2	CASRPGRASGLAGAAGTGELFF	TGTGCCAGTAGACCGGGAAGGGCTTCCGGACTAGCGGGGGCCGCCGGGACCGGGGAGCTGTTTTTT
TRBV11-2	TRBD1	NA	TRBJ1-2	CASSSGQGRGYGYTF	TGTGCCAGCAGCTCTGGACAGGGAAGGGGCTATGGCTACACCTTC
TRBV9	NA	NA	TRBJ1-4	CASSPRPGPSEKLFF	TGTGCCAGCAGCCCCCGGCCCGGACCTAGTGAAAAACTGTTTTTT
TRBV5-3	NA	NA	TRBJ1-3	CATEVSGNTIYF	TGTGCCACAGAAGTATCCGGAAACACCATATATTTT
TRBV29-1	NA	NA	TRBJ1-1	CSLSLDRTFGAFF	TGCAGCCTTAGCCTAGACCGAACCTTCGGAGCTTTCTTT
TRBV7-9	TRBD2	NA	TRBJ2-1	CASSLSGTSGGSSYNEQFF	TGTGCCAGCAGCTTATCCGGGACTAGCGGGGGTAGCTCCTACAATGAGCAGTTCTTC
TRBV12-3/TRBV12-4	NA	NA	TRBJ2-3	CASSFRGADTQYF	TGTGCCAGCAGTTTCAGGGGGGCAGATACGCAGTATTTT
TRBV29-1	NA	NA	TRBJ2-4	CSSYLIQYF	TGCAGCTCCTACCTCATTCAGTACTTC
TRBV1	NA	NA	TRBJ2-7	CTSSRGAYEQYF	TGCACCAGCAGCCGCGGGGCCTACGAGCAGTACTTC
TRBV19	TRBD1	few	TRBJ1-5	CASSVDRGGNQPQHF	TGTGCCAGTAGTGTGGACAGGGGGGGCAATCAGCCCCAGCATTTT
TRBV24-1	TRBD1	NA	TRBJ1-2	CATSDTGVIGYTF	TGTGCCACCAGTGACACAGGGGTTATTGGCTACACCTTC
TRBV7-9	NA	NA	TRBJ1-6	CASSSSLGSYNSPLHF	TGTGCCAGCAGCTCTTCCCTGGGCTCCTATAATTCACCCCTCCACTTT